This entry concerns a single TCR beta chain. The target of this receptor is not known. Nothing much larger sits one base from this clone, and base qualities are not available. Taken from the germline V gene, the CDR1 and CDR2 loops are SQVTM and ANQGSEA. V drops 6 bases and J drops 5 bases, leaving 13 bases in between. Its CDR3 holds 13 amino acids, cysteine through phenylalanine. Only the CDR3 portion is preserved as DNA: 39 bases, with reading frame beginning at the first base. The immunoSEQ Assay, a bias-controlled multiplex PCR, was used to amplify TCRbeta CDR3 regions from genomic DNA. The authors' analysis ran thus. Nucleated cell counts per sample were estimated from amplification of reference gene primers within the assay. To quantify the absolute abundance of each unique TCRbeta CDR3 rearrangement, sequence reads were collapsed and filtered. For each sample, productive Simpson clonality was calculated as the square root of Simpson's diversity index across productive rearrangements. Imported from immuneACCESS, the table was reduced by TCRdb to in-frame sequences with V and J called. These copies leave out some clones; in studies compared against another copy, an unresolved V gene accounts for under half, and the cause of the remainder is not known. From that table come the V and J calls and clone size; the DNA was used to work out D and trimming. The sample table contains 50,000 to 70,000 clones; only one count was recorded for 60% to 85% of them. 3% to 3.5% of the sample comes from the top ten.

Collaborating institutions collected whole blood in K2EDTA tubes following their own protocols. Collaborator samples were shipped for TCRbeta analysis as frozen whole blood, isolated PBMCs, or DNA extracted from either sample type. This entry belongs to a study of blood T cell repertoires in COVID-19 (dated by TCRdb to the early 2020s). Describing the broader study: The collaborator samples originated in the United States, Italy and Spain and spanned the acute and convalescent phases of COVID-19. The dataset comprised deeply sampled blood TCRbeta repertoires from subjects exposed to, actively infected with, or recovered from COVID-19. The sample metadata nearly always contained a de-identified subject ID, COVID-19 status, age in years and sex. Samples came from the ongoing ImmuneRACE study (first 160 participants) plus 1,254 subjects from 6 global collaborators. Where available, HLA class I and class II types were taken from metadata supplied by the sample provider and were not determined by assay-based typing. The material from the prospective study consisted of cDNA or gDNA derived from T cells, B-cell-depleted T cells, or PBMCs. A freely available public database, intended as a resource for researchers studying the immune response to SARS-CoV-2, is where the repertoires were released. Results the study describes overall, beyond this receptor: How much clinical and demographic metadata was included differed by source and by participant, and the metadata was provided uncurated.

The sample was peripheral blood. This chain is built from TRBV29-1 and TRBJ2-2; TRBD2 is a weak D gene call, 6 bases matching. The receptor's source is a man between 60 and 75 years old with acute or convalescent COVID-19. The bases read TGCAGCGTGGGGACTTCCCTAACCGGGGAGCTGTTTTTT. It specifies CSVGTSLTGELFF.